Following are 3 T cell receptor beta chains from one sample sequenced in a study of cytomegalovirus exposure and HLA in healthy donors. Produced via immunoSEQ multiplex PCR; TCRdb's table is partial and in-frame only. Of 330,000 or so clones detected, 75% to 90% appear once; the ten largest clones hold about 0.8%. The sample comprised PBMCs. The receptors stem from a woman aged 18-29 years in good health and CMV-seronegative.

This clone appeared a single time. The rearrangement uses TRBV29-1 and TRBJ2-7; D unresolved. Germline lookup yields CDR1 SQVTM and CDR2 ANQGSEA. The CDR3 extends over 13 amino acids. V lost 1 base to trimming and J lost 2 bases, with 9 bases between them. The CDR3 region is CSVEVGETYEQYF. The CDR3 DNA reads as TGCAGCGTTGAAGTAGGAGAAACCTACGAGCAGTACTTC.

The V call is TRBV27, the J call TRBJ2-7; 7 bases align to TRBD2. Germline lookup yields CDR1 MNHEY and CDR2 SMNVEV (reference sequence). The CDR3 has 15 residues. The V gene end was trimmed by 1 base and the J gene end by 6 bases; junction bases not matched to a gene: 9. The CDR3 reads CASSLFLGGGSEQYF. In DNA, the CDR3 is TGTGCCAGCAGTTTATTTCTCGGGGGAGGGTCCGAGCAGTACTTC.

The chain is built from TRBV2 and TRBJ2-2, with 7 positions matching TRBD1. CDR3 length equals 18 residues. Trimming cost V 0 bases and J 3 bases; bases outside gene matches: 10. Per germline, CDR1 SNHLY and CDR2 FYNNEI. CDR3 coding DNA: TGTGCCAGCAGTGAAGCGCTTGATATTGGGACAGACACCGGGGAGCTGTTTTTT. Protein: CASSEALDIGTDTGELFF.